This T cell receptor (beta chain) is from a study of T cells in Graves' hyperthyroidism and ophthalmopathy. Hyperthyroidism, newly diagnosed and lasting under 2 months, affected patients aged 18 to 65. Clinical symptoms, serum thyroxine, TRAb, thyroid ultrasound and orbital computed tomography established diagnosis. This CDR3 is 14 amino acids long. The V end was cut by 5 bases, the J end by 4 bases, with 14 bases between. Germline V gene data show CDR1 as LGHNT and CDR2 as FRNRAP. In its sample, this clonotype was seen many times. Using RNA transcripts as the source, TCR beta CDR3 regions were amplified. HTBI primers were employed in a first-round RT-PCR of the TCR CDR3. Via MiXCR, TCRdb re-called the multiplex PCR reads, giving one row per CDR3 protein. The profile shows 460,000 or so distinct CDR3 sequences, 14% of them singletons.

The source material was blood. This clonotype was sampled from a woman in her late teens or twenties with Graves' hyperthyroidism. The chain uses TRBV12-5 and TRBJ1-1; D unclear. The CDR3 loop reads CASGLRGGSTEAFF. DNA for the CDR3: TGTGCTAGTGGTCTCCGGGGAGGCTCCACTGAAGCTTTCTTT.